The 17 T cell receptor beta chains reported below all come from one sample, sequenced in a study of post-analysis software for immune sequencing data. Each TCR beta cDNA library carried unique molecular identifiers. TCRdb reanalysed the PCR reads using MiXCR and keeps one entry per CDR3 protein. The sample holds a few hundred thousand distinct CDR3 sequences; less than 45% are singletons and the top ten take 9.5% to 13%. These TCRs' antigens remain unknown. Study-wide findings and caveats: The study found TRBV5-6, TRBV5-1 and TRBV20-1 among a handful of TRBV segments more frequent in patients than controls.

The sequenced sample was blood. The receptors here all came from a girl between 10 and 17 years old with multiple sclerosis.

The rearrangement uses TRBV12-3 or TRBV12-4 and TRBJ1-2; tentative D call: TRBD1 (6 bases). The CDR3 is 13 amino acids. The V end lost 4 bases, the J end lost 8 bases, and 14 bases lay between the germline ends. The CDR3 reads CASSWEGDRGYTF. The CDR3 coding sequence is TGTGCCAGCAGTTGGGAGGGGGATAGGGGCTACACCTTC.

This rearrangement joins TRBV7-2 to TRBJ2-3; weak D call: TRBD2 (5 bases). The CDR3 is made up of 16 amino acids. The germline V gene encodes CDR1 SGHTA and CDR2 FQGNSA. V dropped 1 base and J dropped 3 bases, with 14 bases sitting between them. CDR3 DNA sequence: TGTGCCAGCAGCTTAGGGTTCGGGGAACGGACAGATACGCAGTATTTT. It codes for CASSLGFGERTDTQYF. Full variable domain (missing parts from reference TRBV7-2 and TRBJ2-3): GAGVSQSPSNKVTEKGKDVELRCDPISGHTALYWYRQSLGQGLEFLIYFQGNSAPDKSGLPSDRFSAERTGGSVSTLTIQRTQQEDSAVYLCASSLGFGERTDTQYFGPGTRLTVL.

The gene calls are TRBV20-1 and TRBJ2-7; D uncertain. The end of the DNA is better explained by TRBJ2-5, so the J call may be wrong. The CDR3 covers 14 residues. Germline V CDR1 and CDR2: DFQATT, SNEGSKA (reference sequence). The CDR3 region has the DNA TGCAGTGCTAGAAAGTTTGCGGACCAAGAGACCCAGTACTTC. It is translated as CSARKFADQETQYF.

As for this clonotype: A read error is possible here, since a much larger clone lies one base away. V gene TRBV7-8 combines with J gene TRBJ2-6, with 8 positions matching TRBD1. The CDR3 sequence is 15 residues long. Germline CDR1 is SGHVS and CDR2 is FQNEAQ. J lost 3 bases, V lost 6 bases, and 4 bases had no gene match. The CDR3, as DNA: TGTGCCAGCAGTCCACAGGGGGTTGGGGCCAACGTCCTGACTTTC. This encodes CASSPQGVGANVLTF. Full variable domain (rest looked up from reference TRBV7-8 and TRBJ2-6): GAGVSQSPRYKVAKRGQDVALRCDPISGHVSLFWYQQALGQGPEFLTYFQNEAQLDKSGLPSDRFFAERPEGSVSTLKIQRTQQEDSAVYLCASSPQGVGANVLTFGAGSRLTVL.

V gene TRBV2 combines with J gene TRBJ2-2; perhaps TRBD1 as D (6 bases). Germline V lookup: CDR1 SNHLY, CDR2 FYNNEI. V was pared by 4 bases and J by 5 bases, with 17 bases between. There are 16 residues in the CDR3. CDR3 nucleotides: TGTGCCAGCAGTGTAGGGGTTCTGGGGGCGACCGGGGAGCTGTTTTTT. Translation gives CASSVGVLGATGELFF.

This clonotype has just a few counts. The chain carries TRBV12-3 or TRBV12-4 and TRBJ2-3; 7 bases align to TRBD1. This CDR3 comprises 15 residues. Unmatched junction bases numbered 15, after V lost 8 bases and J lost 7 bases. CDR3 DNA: TGTGCCAGCGGAAATGGGAGACAGGGTAGAAATACGCAGTATTTT. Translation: CASGNGRQGRNTQYF.

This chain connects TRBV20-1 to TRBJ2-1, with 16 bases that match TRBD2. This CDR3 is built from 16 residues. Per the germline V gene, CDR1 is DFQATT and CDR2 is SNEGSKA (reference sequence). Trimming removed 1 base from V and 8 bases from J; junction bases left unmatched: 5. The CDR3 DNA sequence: TGCAGTGCTAGAGGGGGACTAGCGGGAGGGCCCCATGAGCAGTTCTTC. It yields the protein CSARGGLAGGPHEQFF.

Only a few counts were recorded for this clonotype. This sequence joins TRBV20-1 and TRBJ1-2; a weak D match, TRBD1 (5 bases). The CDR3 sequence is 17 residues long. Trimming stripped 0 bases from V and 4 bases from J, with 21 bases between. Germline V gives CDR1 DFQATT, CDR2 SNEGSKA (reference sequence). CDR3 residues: CSARDRRGLEKSYGYTF. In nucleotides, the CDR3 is TGCAGTGCTAGAGATCGGAGGGGTCTCGAAAAGAGCTATGGCTACACCTTC.

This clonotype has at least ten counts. CDR3 sequence: CASSLTLQETQYF. As DNA, the CDR3 is TGCGCCAGCAGCCTCACCCTTCAAGAGACCCAGTACTTC. This chain uses TRBV4-3 with TRBJ2-5, with D uncertain. Germline CDR1 is LGHNA and CDR2 is YSLEER. V was clipped by 4 bases and J by 2 bases, with 8 bases between them. The CDR3 consists of 13 residues.

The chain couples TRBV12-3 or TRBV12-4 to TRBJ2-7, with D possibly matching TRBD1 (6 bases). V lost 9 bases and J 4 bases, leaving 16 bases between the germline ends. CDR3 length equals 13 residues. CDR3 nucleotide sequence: TGTGCCAGTCTGGACAGCGTCCGTTACGAGCAGTACTTC. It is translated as CASLDSVRYEQYF.

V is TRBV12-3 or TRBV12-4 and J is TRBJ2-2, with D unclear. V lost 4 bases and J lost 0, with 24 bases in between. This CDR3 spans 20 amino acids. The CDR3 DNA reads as TGTGCCAGCAGTTCCCCGATAAGGACCGATACTATTGCGAACACCGGGGAGCTGTTTTTT. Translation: CASSSPIRTDTIANTGELFF.

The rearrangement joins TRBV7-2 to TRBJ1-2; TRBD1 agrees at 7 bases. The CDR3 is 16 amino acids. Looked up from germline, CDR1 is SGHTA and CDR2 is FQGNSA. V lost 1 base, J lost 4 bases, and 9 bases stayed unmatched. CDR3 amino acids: CASSLGKDRQGYGYTF. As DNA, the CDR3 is TGTGCCAGCAGCTTAGGCAAGGACAGGCAAGGCTATGGCTACACCTTC.

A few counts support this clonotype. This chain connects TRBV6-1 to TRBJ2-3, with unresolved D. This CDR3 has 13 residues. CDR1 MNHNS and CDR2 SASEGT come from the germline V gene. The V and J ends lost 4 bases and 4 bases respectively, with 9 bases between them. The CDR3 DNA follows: TGTGCCAGCAGTGGTGTCCCCCCAGATACGCAGTATTTT. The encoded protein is CASSGVPPDTQYF.

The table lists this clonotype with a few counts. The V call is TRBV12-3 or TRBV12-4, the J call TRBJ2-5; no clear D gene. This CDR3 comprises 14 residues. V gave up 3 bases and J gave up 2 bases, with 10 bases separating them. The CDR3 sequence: CASSLGFKQETQYF. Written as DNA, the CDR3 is TGTGCCAGCAGTTTGGGGTTTAAACAAGAGACCCAGTACTTC.

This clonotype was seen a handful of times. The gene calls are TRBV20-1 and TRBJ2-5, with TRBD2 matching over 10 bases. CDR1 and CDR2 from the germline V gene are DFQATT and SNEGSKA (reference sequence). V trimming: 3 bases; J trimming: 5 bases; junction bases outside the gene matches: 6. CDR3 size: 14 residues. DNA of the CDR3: TGCAGTGCTAGGGAAGCGGGAGGGGGGGAGACCCAGTACTTC. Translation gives CSAREAGGGETQYF.

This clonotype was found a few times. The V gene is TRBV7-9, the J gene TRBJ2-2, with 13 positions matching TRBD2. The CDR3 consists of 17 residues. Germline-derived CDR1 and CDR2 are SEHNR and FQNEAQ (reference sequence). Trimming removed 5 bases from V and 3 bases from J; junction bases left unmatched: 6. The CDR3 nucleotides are TGTGCCAGCAGCCCCGCCGGACTAGCGGGAGACACCGGGGAGCTGTTTTTT. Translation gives CASSPAGLAGDTGELFF. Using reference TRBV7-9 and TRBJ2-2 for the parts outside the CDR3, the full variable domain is DTGVSQNPRHKITKRGQNVTFRCDPISEHNRLYWYRQTLGQGPEFLTYFQNEAQLEKSRLLSDRFSAERPKGSFSTLEIQRTEQGDSAMYLCASSPAGLAGDTGELFFGEGSRLTVL.

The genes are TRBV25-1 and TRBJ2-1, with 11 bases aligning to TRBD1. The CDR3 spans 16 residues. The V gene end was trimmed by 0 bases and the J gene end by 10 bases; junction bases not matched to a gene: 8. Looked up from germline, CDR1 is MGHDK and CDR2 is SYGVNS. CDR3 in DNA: TGTGCCAGCAGTGAATACGGGACAGGGGGGCAACAGGAGCAGTTCTTC. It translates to CASSEYGTGGQQEQFF.